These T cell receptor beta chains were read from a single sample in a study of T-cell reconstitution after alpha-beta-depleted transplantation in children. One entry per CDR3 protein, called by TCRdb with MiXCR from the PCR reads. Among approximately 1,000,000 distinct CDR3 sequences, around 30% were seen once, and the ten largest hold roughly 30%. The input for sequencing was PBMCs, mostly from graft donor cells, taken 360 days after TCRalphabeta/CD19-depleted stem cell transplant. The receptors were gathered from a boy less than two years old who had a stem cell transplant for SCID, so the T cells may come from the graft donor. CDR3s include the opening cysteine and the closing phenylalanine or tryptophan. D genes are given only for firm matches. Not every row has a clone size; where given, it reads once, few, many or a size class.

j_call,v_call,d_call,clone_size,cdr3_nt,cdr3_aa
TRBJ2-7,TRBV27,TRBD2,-,TGTGCCAGCAGTTCCGGACTAGCGGGGGGGAGCTCCTACGAGCAGTACTTC,CASSSGLAGGSSYEQYF
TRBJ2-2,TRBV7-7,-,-,TGTGCCAGCAGCCCAAAATCCGCCCACGTAACCGGGGAGCTGTTTTTT,CASSPKSAHVTGELFF
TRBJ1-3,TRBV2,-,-,TGTGCCAGCAGTGGGAGACAGGCCGTCTCTGGAAACACCATATATTTT,CASSGRQAVSGNTIYF
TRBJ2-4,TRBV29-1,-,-,TGCAGCGTTATCCCGCCATGGGGGGCCAAAAACATTCAGTACTTC,CSVIPPWGAKNIQYF
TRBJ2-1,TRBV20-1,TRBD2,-,TGCAGTGCTAGTAGCGGGGGCCAGGGTGAGCAGTTCTTC,CSASSGGQGEQFF
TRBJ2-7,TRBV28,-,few,TGTGCCAGCACCTGGGGCCCTCGCGAGCAGTACTTC,CASTWGPREQYF
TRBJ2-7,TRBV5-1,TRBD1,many,TGCGCCAGCAGCTCACCGGGACAGGGGACCTACGAGCAGTACTTC,CASSSPGQGTYEQYF
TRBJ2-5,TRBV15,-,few,TGTGCCACCAGCAGAGATGGCTATTACCAAGAGACCCAGTACTTC,CATSRDGYYQETQYF
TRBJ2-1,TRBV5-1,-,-,TGCGCCAGCAGCTTGAGGGGTTCGAGCTCCTACAATGAGCAGTTCTTC,CASSLRGSSSYNEQFF
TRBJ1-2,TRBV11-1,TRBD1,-,TGTGCCAGCAGCTCGACAGGGGTCCCCCATGGCTACACCTTC,CASSSTGVPHGYTF
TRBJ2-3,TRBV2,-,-,TGTGCCAGCAGTTACAGGGTGAGGGGCTCAGATACGCAGTATTTT,CASSYRVRGSDTQYF
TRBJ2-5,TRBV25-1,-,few,TGTGCCAGCAGTGGGGTGGGCAAAGAGACCCAGTACTTC,CASSGVGKETQYF
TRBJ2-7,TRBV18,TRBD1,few,TGTGCCAGCTCACCACCAGGGACAGGCCCCTACGAGCAGTACTTC,CASSPPGTGPYEQYF
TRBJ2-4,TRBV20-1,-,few,TGCAGTGCTAGGGCGGCCCCGGGGAACATTCAGTACTTC,CSARAAPGNIQYF
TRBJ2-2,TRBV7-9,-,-,TGTGCCAGCAGCTTAGCCCCAAGCAAATTAACCGGGGAGCTGTTTTTT,CASSLAPSKLTGELFF
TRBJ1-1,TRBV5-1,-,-,TGCGCCAGCAGCCGGGGAGGCCAGCTCATGAACACTGAAGCTTTCTTT,CASSRGGQLMNTEAFF
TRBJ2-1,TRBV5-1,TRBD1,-,TGCGCCAGCAGATATTACCCGGGACAGGGATACAATGAGCAGTTCTTC,CASRYYPGQGYNEQFF
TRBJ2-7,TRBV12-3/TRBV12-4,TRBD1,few,TGTGCCAGCAGTACCGGGACAGGAAACCTATACGAGCAGTACTTC,CASSTGTGNLYEQYF
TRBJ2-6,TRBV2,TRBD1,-,TGTGCCAGCAGTGAGTGGACAGGGGCCGGGGCCAACGTCCTGACTTTC,CASSEWTGAGANVLTF
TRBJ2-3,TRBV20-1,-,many,TGCATCCCCCCACAGGGAACCACAGATACGCAGTATTTT,CIPPQGTTDTQYF
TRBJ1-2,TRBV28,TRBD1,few,TGTGCCAGCAGTGCTCAGGGGGGTGGCTACACCTTC,CASSAQGGGYTF
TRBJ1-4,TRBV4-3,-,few,TGCGCCAGCAGCCAAGATTTTCAGAATGGTAATGAAAAACTGTTTTTT,CASSQDFQNGNEKLFF
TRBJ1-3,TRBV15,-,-,TGTGCCACCAGGGGGCAAGGAAACACCATATATTTT,CATRGQGNTIYF
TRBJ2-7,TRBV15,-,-,TGTGCCACCAGCAGCGGACCCGGCGCCTACGAGCAGTACTTC,CATSSGPGAYEQYF
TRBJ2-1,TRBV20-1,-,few,TGCAGTGCTAGGGGCCGATGGTCCTACAATGAGCAGTTCTTC,CSARGRWSYNEQFF
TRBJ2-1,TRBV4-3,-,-,TGCGCCAGCAGCCAAGATGGGGGCCGCTGCAATGAGCAGTTCTTC,CASSQDGGRCNEQFF
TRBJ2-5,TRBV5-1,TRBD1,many,TGCGCCAGCAGCTCTTCAGGGGGAGAGACCCAGTACTTC,CASSSSGGETQYF
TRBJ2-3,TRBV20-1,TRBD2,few,TGCAGTGCAGTACGCCTAGCGGGGACGACTAGCACAGATACGCAGTATTTT,CSAVRLAGTTSTDTQYF
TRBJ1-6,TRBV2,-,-,TGTGCCAGCACCAGGACAGAAAGCTCCTATAATTCACCCCTCCACTTT,CASTRTESSYNSPLHF
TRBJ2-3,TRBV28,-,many,TGTGCCAGCAGCCAGGGAAGCACGACAGATACGCAGTATTTT,CASSQGSTTDTQYF
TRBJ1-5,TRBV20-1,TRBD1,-,TGCAGTGCAAACCCGGACAGGAATCAGCCCCAGCATTTT,CSANPDRNQPQHF
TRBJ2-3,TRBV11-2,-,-,TGTGCCAGCAGCCCTAACTGGGGAGATACGCAGTATTTT,CASSPNWGDTQYF
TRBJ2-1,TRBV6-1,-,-,TGTGCCAGCCTATCCCCCCGGGGTTCGGGGTACAATGAGCAGTTCTTC,CASLSPRGSGYNEQFF
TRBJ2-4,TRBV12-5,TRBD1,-,TGTGCTAGTGGTTTGAAGGACAGGGGGAGATCCAAAAACATTCAGTACTTC,CASGLKDRGRSKNIQYF
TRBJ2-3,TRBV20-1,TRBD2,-,TGCAGTGCTTTACTAGCGGGGGCCAGAGATACGCAGTATTTT,CSALLAGARDTQYF
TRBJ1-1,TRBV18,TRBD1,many,TGTGCCAGCAGTCCGGACAGGGTGAACACTGAAGCTTTCTTT,CASSPDRVNTEAFF
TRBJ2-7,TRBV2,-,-,TGTGCCAGCGAGATGGGCGGAACCTACGAGCAGTACTTC,CASEMGGTYEQYF
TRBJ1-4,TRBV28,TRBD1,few,TGTGCCACCTATGGACAGGGAAAGCGGAAACTGTTTTTT,CATYGQGKRKLFF
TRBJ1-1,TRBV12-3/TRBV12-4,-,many,TGTGCCAGCAGTTTTAGTTCCCGGACCGCTGAAGCTTTCTTT,CASSFSSRTAEAFF
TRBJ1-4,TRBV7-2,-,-,TGTGCCAGCAGCTTAAGGGGCGACGGGGGGGAAAAACTGTTTTTT,CASSLRGDGGEKLFF
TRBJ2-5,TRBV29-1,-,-,TGCAGCGTTGCCCGGGACCCCCGCCAAGAGACCCAGTACTTC,CSVARDPRQETQYF
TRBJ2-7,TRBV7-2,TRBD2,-,TGTGCCAGCAGCCCCCCTTCCCTAGCGGGGGGGCCTTACGAGCAGTACTTC,CASSPPSLAGGPYEQYF
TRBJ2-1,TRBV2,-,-,TGTGCCAGCAGTGAATCGCCGGGACCCATTGGGAATGAGCAGTTCTTC,CASSESPGPIGNEQFF
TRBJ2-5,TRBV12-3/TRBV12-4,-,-,TGTGCCAGCAGTCCTCTTTCGGTGGAGACCCAGTACTTC,CASSPLSVETQYF
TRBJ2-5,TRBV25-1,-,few,TGTGCCAGCAGTGTTCCCGGGACACGTCAAGAGACCCAGTACTTC,CASSVPGTRQETQYF
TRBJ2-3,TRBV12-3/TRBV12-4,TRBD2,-,TGTGCCGCCCGTAACCTCAAGCGGGGGGTTGCAGATACGCAGTATTTT,CAARNLKRGVADTQYF
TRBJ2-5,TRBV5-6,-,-,TGTGCCAGCAGATTGGGGGTTGGACAAGAGACCCAGTACTTC,CASRLGVGQETQYF
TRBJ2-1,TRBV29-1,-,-,TGCAGCGTTGAAAATCCCATCCTGAGGAATGAGCAGTTCTTC,CSVENPILRNEQFF
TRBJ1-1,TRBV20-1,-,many,TGCAGTGCTAGGTCGTTGGGGAACACTGAAGCTTTCTTT,CSARSLGNTEAFF
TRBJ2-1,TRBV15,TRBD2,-,TGTGCCACCAGCAGAGGGGTTAGCGGGGGCCAAAATGAGCAGTTCTTC,CATSRGVSGGQNEQFF